The 22 T cell receptor beta chains listed next were all sequenced from one sample in a study of T cells expressing NK-cell markers. TCRdb reprocessed the 5' RACE reads and keeps a single row for each CDR3 protein, giving no DNA. The table lists hundreds of thousands of distinct CDR3 sequences. Sequenced: blood T cells: a sorted CD56 or NKG2C T cell subset, CD4+ or CD8+ T cells, or bulk PBMC T cells (not recorded which). The source is a man aged 18 to 30 in good health.

J is TRBJ2-5 and V is TRBV27; TCRdb outputs TRBD1, but without DNA this stays unchecked. CDR1 MNHEY and CDR2 SMNVEV come from the germline V gene (reference sequence). This CDR3 is built from 14 residues. Here the CDR3 reads CASSGDRLGETQYF.

The chain combines TRBV5-1 with TRBJ2-3; checking the TCRdb D call of TRBD1 is not possible without DNA. The CDR3 is made up of 15 amino acids. The germline CDR1 and CDR2 sequences are SGHRS and YFSETQ. The CDR3 protein is CASSLGQPRSDTQYF.

J is TRBJ2-1 and V is TRBV24-1; TCRdb names TRBD2, which stays unverified in the absence of DNA. The CDR3 consists of 16 residues. CDR1 KGHDR and CDR2 SFDVKD come from the germline V gene. This CDR3 reads CATSDLGVAGANEQFF.

The gene calls are TRBV28 and TRBJ2-7; TCRdb gives TRBD1 as the D gene, but with no DNA this cannot be confirmed. This CDR3 has 14 amino acids. In germline, CDR1 is MDHEN, CDR2 SYDVKM. Here the CDR3 reads CASSSGPLGYEQYF.

The rearrangement joins TRBV2 to TRBJ1-5; the TCRdb D gene call, TRBD1, has no DNA to confirm it. Germline V gene sequence: CDR1 SNHLY, CDR2 FYNNEI. The CDR3 loop spans 13 amino acids. The CDR3 here is CASSSGQFQPQHF.

The CDR3 region is CASSRGRGQSSGANVLTF. The chain is built from TRBV7-6 and TRBJ2-6; TCRdb lists TRBD1, though no DNA is available to test this call. The germline V gene encodes CDR1 SGHVS and CDR2 FNYEAQ. This CDR3 spans 18 amino acids.

The CDR3 here is CASSLSSGAGYEQYF. The chain links TRBV7-7 to TRBJ2-7; TCRdb returns TRBD2, unconfirmable since there is no DNA. CDR1 and CDR2 (germline): SSHAT, FNYEAQ (reference sequence). The CDR3 is 15 amino acids. The variable domain in full, with the rest retrieved from reference TRBV7-7 and TRBJ2-7, is GAGVSQSPRYKVTKRGQDVTLRCDPISSHATLYWYQQALGQGPEFLTYFNYEAQPDKSGLPSDRFSAERPEGSISTLTIQRTEQRDSAMYRCASSLSSGAGYEQYFGPGTRLTVT.

This rearrangement joins TRBV4-3 to TRBJ2-5. This CDR3 spans 14 amino acids. Germline V CDR1 and CDR2: LGHNA, YSLEER. The CDR3: CASSQDTNQETQYF.

The rearrangement joins TRBV6-5 to TRBJ2-2; TCRdb gives TRBD2 as the D gene, but with no DNA this cannot be confirmed. The CDR3 totals 15 residues. CDR1 MNHEY and CDR2 SVGAGI come from the germline V gene. This CDR3 is CASSLGLAGIGELFF.

The chain joins TRBV7-9 to TRBJ2-7; no DNA is available, so the TRBD1 call from TCRdb remains unchecked. Germline V lookup: CDR1 SEHNR, CDR2 FQNEAQ (reference sequence). The CDR3 is 15 amino acids. The CDR3 sequence: CASSIPGQGLHEQYF.

The chain carries TRBV6-2 or TRBV6-3 and TRBJ2-5; no DNA is available, so the TRBD1 call from TCRdb remains unchecked. Germline V gives CDR1 MNHEY, CDR2 SVGEGT. The CDR3 consists of 15 residues. CDR3 sequence reads: CASKPDSVFQETQYF.

This chain uses TRBV12-3 or TRBV12-4 with TRBJ1-5; there is no DNA to check the TCRdb D call of TRBD1. This CDR3 region has 16 residues. CDR3 protein: CASSSGQPSSNQPQHF.

The J gene is TRBJ2-6, the V gene TRBV9; TCRdb's D gene call, TRBD1, goes unchecked for lack of DNA. The CDR3 consists of 18 residues. CDR1 is SGDLS, CDR2 YYNGEE, per germline. CDR3 sequence: CASSVAGTESSGANVLTF.

This chain uses TRBV12-3 or TRBV12-4 with TRBJ1-2. This CDR3 region has 13 residues. The CDR3 sequence: CASSPDTVDGYTF.

This chain uses TRBV20-1 with TRBJ2-7; no DNA is available, so the TRBD1 call from TCRdb remains unchecked. CDR3 size: 11 residues. The germline V gene encodes CDR1 DFQATT and CDR2 SNEGSKA (reference sequence). CDR3 region: CSAEGTPEQYF.

The genes are TRBV2 and TRBJ2-2; the TCRdb call, TRBD1, lacks DNA for checking. The CDR3 totals 13 residues. Germline V gives CDR1 SNHLY, CDR2 FYNNEI. CDR3 sequence: CASSGGGNGELFF. The complete variable domain, with remaining parts taken from reference TRBV2 and TRBJ2-2, reads EPEVTQTPSHQVTQMGQEVILRCVPISNHLYFYWYRQILGQKVEFLVSFYNNEISEKSEIFDDQFSVERPDGSNFTLKIRSTKLEDSAMYFCASSGGGNGELFFGEGSRLTVL.

The chain links TRBV14 to TRBJ2-7; no DNA is available, so the TRBD2 call from TCRdb remains unchecked. The germline CDR1 and CDR2 sequences are SGHDN and FVKESK. The length of the CDR3 is 15 residues. The chain's CDR3 is CASSSSSGPGDEQYF.

The chain recombines TRBV12-3 or TRBV12-4 with TRBJ2-1; TCRdb reports TRBD2, a call that lacks DNA to check it against. The length of the CDR3 is 15 residues. The CDR3 sequence: CASSLVGLAPHEQFF.

The V and J genes are TRBV20-1 and TRBJ1-1; the D call from TCRdb, TRBD1, cannot be confirmed without DNA. This CDR3 has 13 residues. Per the germline V gene, CDR1 is DFQATT and CDR2 is SNEGSKA (reference sequence). The CDR3 loop is CSARGAGLGDAFF.

The chain uses TRBV11-1 and TRBJ2-1; TCRdb's D call of TRBD2 is untestable without DNA. CDR3 length: 15 amino acids. Per germline, CDR1 SGHAT and CDR2 FQDESV (reference sequence). The CDR3 spells CASSLGTSGRVEQFF.

The chain uses TRBV6-2 or TRBV6-3 and TRBJ2-2; TCRdb reports TRBD1, a call that lacks DNA to check it against. Germline V lookup: CDR1 MNHEY, CDR2 SVGEGT. The CDR3 sequence is 15 residues long. CDR3 sequence: CASNKGNRGTGELFF.

V and J are TRBV12-3 or TRBV12-4 and TRBJ2-1; TCRdb names TRBD2, which stays unverified in the absence of DNA. This CDR3 contains 15 residues. The chain's CDR3 is CASSSGLGLPNEQFF.